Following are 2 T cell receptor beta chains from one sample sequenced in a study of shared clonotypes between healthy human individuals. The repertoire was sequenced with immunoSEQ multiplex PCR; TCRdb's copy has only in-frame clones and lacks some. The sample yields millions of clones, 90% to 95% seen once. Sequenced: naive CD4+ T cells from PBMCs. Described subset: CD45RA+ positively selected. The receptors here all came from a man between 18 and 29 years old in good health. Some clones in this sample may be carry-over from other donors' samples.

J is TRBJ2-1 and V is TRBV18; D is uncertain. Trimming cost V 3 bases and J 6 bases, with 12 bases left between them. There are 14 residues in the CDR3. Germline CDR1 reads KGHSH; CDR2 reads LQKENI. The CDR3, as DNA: TGTGCCAGCTCACCGAATGGGATCGGCAATGAGCAGTTCTTC. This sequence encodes CASSPNGIGNEQFF.

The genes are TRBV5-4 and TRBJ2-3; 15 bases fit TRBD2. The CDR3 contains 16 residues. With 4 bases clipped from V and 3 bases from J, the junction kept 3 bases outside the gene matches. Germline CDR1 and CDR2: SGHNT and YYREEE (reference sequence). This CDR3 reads CASSRTSGRATDTQYF. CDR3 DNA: TGTGCCAGCAGCCGGACTAGCGGGAGGGCGACAGATACGCAGTATTTT. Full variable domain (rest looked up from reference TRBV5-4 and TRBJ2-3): ETGVTQSPTHLIKTRGQQVTLRCSSQSGHNTVSWYQQALGQGPQFIFQYYREEENGRGNFPPRFSGLQFPNYSSELNVNALELDDSALYLCASSRTSGRATDTQYFGPGTRLTVL.